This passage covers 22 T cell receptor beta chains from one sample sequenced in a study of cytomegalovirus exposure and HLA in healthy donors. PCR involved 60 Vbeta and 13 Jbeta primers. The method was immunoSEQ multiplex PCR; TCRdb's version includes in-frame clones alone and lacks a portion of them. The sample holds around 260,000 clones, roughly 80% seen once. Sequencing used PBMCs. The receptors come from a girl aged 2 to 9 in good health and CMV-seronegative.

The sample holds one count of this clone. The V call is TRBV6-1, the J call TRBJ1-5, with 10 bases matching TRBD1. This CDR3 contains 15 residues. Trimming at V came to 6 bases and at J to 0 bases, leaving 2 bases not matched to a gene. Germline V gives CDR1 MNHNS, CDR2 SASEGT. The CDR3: CASRGDRGSNQPQHF. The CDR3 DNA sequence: TGTGCCAGCAGAGGGGACAGGGGTAGCAATCAGCCCCAGCATTTT.

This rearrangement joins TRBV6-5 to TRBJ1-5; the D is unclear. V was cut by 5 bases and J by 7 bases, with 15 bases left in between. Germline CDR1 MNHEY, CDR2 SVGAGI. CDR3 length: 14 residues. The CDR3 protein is CASSHSGLRQPQHF. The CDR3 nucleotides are TGTGCCAGCAGTCACAGCGGGCTGAGACAGCCCCAGCATTTT.

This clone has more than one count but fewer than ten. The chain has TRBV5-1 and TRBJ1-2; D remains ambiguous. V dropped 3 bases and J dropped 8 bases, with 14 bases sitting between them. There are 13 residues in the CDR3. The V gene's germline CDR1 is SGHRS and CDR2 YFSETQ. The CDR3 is CASSSSDGEGYTF. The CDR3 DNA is TGCGCCAGCAGCTCCTCTGATGGGGAGGGCTACACCTTC. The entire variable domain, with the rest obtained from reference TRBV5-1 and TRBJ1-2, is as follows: KAGVTQTPRYLIKTRGQQVTLSCSPISGHRSVSWYQQTPGQGLQFLFEYFSETQRNKGNFPGRFSGRQFSNSRSEMNVSTLELGDSALYLCASSSSDGEGYTFGSGTRLTVV.

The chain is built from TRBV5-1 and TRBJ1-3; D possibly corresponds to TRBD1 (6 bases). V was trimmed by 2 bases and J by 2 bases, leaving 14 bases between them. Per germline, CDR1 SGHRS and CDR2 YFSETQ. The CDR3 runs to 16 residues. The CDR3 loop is CASSLFPRGAGNTIYF. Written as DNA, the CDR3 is TGCGCCAGCAGCTTATTTCCCAGGGGTGCTGGAAACACCATATATTTT.

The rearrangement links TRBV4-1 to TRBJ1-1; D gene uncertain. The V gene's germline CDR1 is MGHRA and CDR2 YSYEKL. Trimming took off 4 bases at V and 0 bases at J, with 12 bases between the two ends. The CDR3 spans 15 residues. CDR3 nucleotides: TGCGCCAGCAGCCCCCCGGGAGGAATGAACACTGAAGCTTTCTTT. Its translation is CASSPPGGMNTEAFF.

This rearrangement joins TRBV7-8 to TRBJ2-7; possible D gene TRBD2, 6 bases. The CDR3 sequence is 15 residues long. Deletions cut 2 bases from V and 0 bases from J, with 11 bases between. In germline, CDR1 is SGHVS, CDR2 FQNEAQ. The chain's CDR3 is CASSLQRVSSYEQYF. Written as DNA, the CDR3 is TGTGCCAGCAGCTTACAGCGGGTAAGCTCCTACGAGCAGTACTTC.

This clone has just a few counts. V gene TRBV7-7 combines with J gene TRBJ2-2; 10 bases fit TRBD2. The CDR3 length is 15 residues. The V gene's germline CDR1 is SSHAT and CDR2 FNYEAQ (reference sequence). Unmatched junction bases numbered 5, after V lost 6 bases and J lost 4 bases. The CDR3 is CASSRSGGPTGELFF. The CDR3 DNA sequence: TGTGCCAGCAGTCGTAGCGGGGGGCCCACCGGGGAGCTGTTTTTT.

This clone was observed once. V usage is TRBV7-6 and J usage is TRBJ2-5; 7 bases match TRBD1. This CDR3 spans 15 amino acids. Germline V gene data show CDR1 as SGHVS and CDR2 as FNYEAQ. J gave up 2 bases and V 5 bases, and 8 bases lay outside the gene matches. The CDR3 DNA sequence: TGTGCCAGCAGCCTACTATTGGGACAGCAAGAGACCCAGTACTTC. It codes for CASSLLLGQQETQYF. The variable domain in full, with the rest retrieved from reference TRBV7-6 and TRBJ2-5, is GAGVSQSPRYKVTKRGQDVALRCDPISGHVSLYWYRQALGQGPEFLTYFNYEAQQDKSGLPNDRFSAERPEGSISTLTIQRTEQRDSAMYRCASSLLLGQQETQYFGPGTRLLVL.

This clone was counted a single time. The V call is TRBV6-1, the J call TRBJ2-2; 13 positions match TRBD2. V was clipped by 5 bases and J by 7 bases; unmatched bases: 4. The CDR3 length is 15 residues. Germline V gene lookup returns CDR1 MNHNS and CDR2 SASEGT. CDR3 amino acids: CASSPGLAGIGELFF. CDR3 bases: TGTGCCAGCAGTCCGGGACTAGCGGGGATCGGGGAGCTGTTTTTT.

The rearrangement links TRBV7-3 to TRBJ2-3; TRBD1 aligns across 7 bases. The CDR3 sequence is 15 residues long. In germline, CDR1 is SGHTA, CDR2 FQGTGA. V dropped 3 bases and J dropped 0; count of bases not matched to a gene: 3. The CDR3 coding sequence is TGTGCCAGCAGCTTGGGACAGACTAGCACAGATACGCAGTATTTT. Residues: CASSLGQTSTDTQYF.

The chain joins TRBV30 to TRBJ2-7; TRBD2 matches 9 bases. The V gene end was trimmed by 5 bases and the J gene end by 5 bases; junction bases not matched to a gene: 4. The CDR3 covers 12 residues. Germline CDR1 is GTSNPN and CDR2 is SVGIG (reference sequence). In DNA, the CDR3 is TGTGCCTGGGGCGGGGGGGTCCACGAGCAGTACTTC. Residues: CAWGGGVHEQYF.

CDR3 DNA sequence: TGCAGCGTTGAAGGGACACCTCCCTCCTACGAGCAGTACTTC. Protein sequence: CSVEGTPPSYEQYF. The chain joins TRBV29-1 to TRBJ2-7; D is perhaps TRBD1 (5 bases). With 1 base removed from V and 0 bases from J, the gap between germline ends came to 10 bases. Germline V CDR1 and CDR2: SQVTM, ANQGSEA. CDR3 length: 14 amino acids.

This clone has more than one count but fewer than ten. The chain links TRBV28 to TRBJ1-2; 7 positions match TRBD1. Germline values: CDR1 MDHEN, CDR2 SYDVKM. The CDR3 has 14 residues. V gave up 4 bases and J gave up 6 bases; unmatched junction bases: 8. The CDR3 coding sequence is TGTGCCAGCAGTTCTCCCGACAGGGACCATGGCTACACCTTC. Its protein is CASSSPDRDHGYTF.

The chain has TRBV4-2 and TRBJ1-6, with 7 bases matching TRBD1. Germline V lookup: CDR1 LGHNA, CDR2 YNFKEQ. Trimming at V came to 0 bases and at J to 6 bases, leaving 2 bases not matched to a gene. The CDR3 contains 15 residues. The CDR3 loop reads CASSQEWTGNSPLHF. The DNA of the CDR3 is TGTGCCAGCAGCCAAGAGTGGACAGGTAATTCACCCCTCCACTTT.

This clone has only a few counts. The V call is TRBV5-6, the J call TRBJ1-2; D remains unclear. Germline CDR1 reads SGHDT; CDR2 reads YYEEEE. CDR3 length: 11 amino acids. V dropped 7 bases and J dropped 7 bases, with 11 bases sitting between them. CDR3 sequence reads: CASSLRVGYTF. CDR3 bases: TGTGCCAGCTCCCTGCGTGTTGGCTACACCTTC. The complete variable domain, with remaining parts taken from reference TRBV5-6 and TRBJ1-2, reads DAGVTQSPTHLIKTRGQQVTLRCSPKSGHDTVSWYQQALGQGPQFIFQYYEEEERQRGNFPDRFSGHQFPNYSSELNVNALLLGDSALYLCASSLRVGYTFGSGTRLTVV.

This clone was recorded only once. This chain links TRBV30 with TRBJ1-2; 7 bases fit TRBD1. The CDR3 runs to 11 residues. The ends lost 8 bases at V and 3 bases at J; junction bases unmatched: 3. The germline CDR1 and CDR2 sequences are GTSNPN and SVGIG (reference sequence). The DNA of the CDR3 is TGTGCCCTTGACAGGGACTATGGCTACACCTTC. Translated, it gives CALDRDYGYTF.

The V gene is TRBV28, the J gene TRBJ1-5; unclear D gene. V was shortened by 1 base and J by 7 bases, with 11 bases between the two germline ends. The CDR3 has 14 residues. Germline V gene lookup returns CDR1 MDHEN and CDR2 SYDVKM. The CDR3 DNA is TGTGCCAGCAGTTTATTGGTACAGACCCAGCCCCAGCATTTT. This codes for CASSLLVQTQPQHF.

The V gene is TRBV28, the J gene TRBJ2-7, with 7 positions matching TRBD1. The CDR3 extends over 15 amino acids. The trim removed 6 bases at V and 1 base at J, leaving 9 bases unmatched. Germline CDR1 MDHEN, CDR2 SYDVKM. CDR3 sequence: CASSLGTGQSYEQYF. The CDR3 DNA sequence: TGTGCCAGCAGCTTAGGTACGGGACAGTCCTACGAGCAGTACTTC.

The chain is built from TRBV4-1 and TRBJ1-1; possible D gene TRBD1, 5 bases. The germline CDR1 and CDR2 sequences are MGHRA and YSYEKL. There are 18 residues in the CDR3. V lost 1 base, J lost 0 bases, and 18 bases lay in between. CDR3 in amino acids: CASSQVGGGLGMNTEAFF. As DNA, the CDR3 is TGCGCCAGCAGCCAAGTCGGGGGGGGTTTGGGCATGAACACTGAAGCTTTCTTT.

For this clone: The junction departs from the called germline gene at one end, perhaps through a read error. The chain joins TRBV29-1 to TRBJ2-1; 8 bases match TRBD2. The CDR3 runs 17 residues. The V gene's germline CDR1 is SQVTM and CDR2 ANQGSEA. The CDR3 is CSIEGSAGGEGDNEQFF. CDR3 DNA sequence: TGCAGCATTGAGGGGTCTGCGGGAGGCGAGGGGGACAATGAGCAGTTCTTC.

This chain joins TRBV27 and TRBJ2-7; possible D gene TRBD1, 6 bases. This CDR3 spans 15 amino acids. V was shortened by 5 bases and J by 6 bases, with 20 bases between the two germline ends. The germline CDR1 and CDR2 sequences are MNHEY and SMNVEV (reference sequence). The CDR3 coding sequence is TGTGCCAGCAGTCACTCAGGACAGCAGCTGCCCGAGCAGTACTTC. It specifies CASSHSGQQLPEQYF.

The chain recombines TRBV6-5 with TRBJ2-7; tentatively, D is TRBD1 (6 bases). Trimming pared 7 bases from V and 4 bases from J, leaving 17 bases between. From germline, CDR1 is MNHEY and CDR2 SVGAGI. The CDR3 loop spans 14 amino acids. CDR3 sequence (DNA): TGTGCCAGCAACAGGGACGGAATATTTTACGAGCAGTACTTC. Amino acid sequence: CASNRDGIFYEQYF.